Sequencing of this TCR beta chain was carried out in a study of blood T cell repertoires in COVID-19. Overall study context: The United States, Italy and Spain supplied acute and convalescent COVID-19 samples. T cells, B-cell-depleted T cells, or PBMCs provided the cDNA or gDNA that served as material.

Sequencing used immunoSEQ multiplex PCR; TCRdb keeps in-frame clones, though not all of them. The sample records 310,000 or so clones, about 82% being singletons. Per the germline V gene, CDR1 is LGHDT and CDR2 is YNNKEL (reference sequence). V lost 4 bases and J lost 8, with 20 bases in between. CDR3 size: 15 residues. The sequence derives from a woman aged 50 to 65 with acute or convalescent COVID-19. V and J are TRBV3-1 (or the pseudogene TRBV3-2) and TRBJ1-2; D is perhaps TRBD1 (6 bases). The specimen sequenced was peripheral blood. CDR3 coding DNA: TGTGCCAGCAGCCCCCGGGACACATCAGGAATGGGCTACACCTTC. Its translation: CASSPRDTSGMGYTF.